The TCR beta chain described here comes from a study of blood T cell repertoires in COVID-19. Study as a whole: The samples span acute and convalescent COVID-19 from the United States, Italy and Spain. T cells, B-cell-depleted T cells, or PBMCs provided the cDNA or gDNA that served as material.

Under the authors' procedure: Amplified reference gene primers provided the basis for estimating nucleated cell counts. Some clones are missing from TCRdb's copy, which holds only in-frame ones; the method was immunoSEQ multiplex PCR. The DNA was the basis for D and trimming; V, J and clone size are from that table. This table holds a few hundred thousand clones, 85% to 90% found once. Seattle enrolled patients during active infection and tracked them longitudinally. In germline, CDR1 is SGHNT, CDR2 YYREEE (reference sequence). This CDR3 spans 15 amino acids. J lost 6 bases, V lost 0 bases, and 8 bases had no gene match.

The sequence was collected from a woman aged 25 to 39 with COVID-19, enrolled during active disease. The rearrangement joins TRBV5-4 to TRBJ1-2; 7 bases line up with TRBD1. Material: peripheral blood. CDR3: CASSLVQKGADGYTF. CDR3 nucleotides: TGTGCCAGCAGCTTGGTTCAAAAGGGGGCAGATGGCTACACCTTC.